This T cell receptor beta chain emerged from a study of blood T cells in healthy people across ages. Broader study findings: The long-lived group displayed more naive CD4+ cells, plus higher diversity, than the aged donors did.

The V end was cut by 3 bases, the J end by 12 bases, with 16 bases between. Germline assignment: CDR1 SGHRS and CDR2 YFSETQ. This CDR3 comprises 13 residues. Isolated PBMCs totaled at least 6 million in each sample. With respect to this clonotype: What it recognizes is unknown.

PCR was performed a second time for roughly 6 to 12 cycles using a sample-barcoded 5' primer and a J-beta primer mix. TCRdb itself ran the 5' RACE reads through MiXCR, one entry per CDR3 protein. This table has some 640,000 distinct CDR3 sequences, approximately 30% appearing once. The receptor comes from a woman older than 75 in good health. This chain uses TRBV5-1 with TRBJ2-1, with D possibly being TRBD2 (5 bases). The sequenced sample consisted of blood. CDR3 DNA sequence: TGCGCCAGCAGCTCCCCCGAAGGGAGAGGGCAGTTCTTC. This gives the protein CASSSPEGRGQFF. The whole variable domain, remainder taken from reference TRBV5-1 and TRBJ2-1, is KAGVTQTPRYLIKTRGQQVTLSCSPISGHRSVSWYQQTPGQGLQFLFEYFSETQRNKGNFPGRFSGRQFSNSRSEMNVSTLELGDSALYLCASSSPEGRGQFFGPGTRLTVL.